Below, one T cell receptor beta chain is given with its context. Its antigen is not identified. V dropped 5 bases and J dropped 2; count of bases not matched to a gene: 3. The germline CDR1 and CDR2 sequences are MNHNS and SASEGT. The CDR3 is made up of 16 amino acids. The data are from a study of blood T cells in healthy people across ages. General study results and limits: The percentage of naive T cells correlated strongly with TCR beta diversity.

Primers used in a second PCR of roughly 6 to 11 cycles were a sample-barcoded 5' primer and a J-beta primer mix. MiXCR, run by TCRdb on the 5' RACE reads, gives a single entry per CDR3 protein. The sample lists 450,000 to 700,000 distinct CDR3 sequences, roughly 29% occurring once. Total RNA, at least 5.5 micrograms per sample, came from PBMCs. Sample: blood. The receptor was isolated from a woman in her 70s in good health. The chain links TRBV6-1 to TRBJ2-1, with 13 nucleotides matching TRBD2. CDR3 region: CASSKTSGGAYNEQFF. The CDR3 nucleotides are TGTGCCAGCAGTAAAACTAGCGGGGGGGCCTACAATGAGCAGTTCTTC.